This T cell receptor (beta chain) is drawn from a study of T cell responses to AZD1222 COVID-19 vaccine. General study findings and limits: Reportedly, close to half of spike-specific TCRs are directed against unmutated variant regions.

Details on this clone: Antigen specificity is unknown.

Sequencing was performed with immunoSEQ multiplex PCR; in TCRdb, only in-frame clones are kept and a portion is missing. The sample shows some 100,000 clones, 88% of them seen only once. Trimming removed 5 bases at V and 8 bases at J, with 9 bases between. Germline V gene data show CDR1 as MNHEY and CDR2 as SVGEGT. CDR3 size: 12 residues. Sequences were derived from peripheral blood, sampled on day 0 of AZD1222 vaccination. V is TRBV6-2 or TRBV6-3 and J is TRBJ1-4, with unresolved D. The receptor's source is an adult in good health. CDR3 region: CASSGNREKLFF. CDR3 DNA sequence: TGTGCCAGCAGTGGTAATCGGGAAAAACTGTTTTTT.